Presented here are 10 T cell receptor beta chains from one specimen sequenced in a study of blood T cell repertoires in COVID-19. TCRdb's copy holds only in-frame clones and misses some; the assay was immunoSEQ multiplex PCR. The profile shows 97,000 or so clones, 80% to 95% of them singletons. The sample comprised peripheral blood. The source is a woman aged 45-59 years with COVID-19, enrolled during active disease.

V and J are TRBV9 and TRBJ1-5; D ambiguous. V lost 0 bases and J lost 0, with 7 bases in between. Germline V gene sequence: CDR1 SGDLS, CDR2 YYNGEE. This CDR3 region has 15 residues. This CDR3 reads CASSVGGSSNQPQHF. For the CDR3, the DNA is TGTGCCAGCAGCGTAGGAGGGAGTAGCAATCAGCCCCAGCATTTT.

V gene TRBV5-4 combines with J gene TRBJ1-2; D ambiguous. From germline, CDR1 is SGHNT and CDR2 YYREEE (reference sequence). The CDR3 consists of 12 residues. V was trimmed by 4 bases and J by 4 bases, leaving 8 bases between them. DNA for the CDR3: TGTGCCAGCAGCCCCGGGTCCTATGGCTACACCTTC. Residues: CASSPGSYGYTF.

This chain connects TRBV9 to TRBJ2-1; 13 positions match TRBD2. Germline-derived CDR1 and CDR2 are SGDLS and YYNGEE. V lost 0 bases to trimming and J lost 4 bases; unmatched junction nucleotides: 1. CDR3 length equals 16 residues. The CDR3 loop is CASSVVLAGGYNEQFF. The CDR3 nucleotides are TGTGCCAGCAGCGTAGTACTAGCGGGGGGGTACAATGAGCAGTTCTTC.

The gene calls are TRBV28 and TRBJ2-7, with 8 bases aligning to TRBD1. Germline V gives CDR1 MDHEN, CDR2 SYDVKM. CDR3 length: 14 amino acids. With V trimmed by 3 bases and J by 4 bases, 5 bases remained unmatched. DNA for the CDR3: TGTGCCAGCAGTTTTGGACAGGGTGGATACGAGCAGTACTTC. Protein: CASSFGQGGYEQYF.

The V and J genes are TRBV5-1 and TRBJ2-5; 8 nucleotides agree with TRBD1. The CDR3 is made up of 14 amino acids. Germline CDR1 SGHRS, CDR2 YFSETQ. After removal of 4 bases from V and 5 bases from J, the junction contained 7 bases not matched to a gene. Here the CDR3 reads CASSRGQGEETQYF. The CDR3 coding sequence is TGCGCCAGCAGCCGTGGACAGGGAGAGGAGACCCAGTACTTC.

The rearrangement joins TRBV7-2 to TRBJ1-6, with D perhaps TRBD1 (6 bases). Germline CDR1 reads SGHTA; CDR2 reads FQGNSA. The CDR3 runs 14 residues. Trimming took off 9 bases at V and 6 bases at J, with 15 bases between the two ends. The CDR3 is CARGRTGFNSPLHF. In DNA, the CDR3 is TGTGCCAGGGGGCGTACAGGGTTTAATTCACCCCTCCACTTT.

This chain links TRBV27 with TRBJ1-2; 12 bases are shared with TRBD1. The ends lost 5 bases at V and 7 bases at J; junction bases unmatched: 11. CDR3 length: 16 amino acids. CDR1 and CDR2 from the germline V gene are MNHEY and SMNVEV (reference sequence). Here the CDR3 DNA reads TGTGCCAGCAGTCCCCTTGGCGGGACAGGGGGCGGTGGCTACACCTTC. This codes for CASSPLGGTGGGGYTF.

This clone was recorded only once. J is TRBJ1-4 and V is TRBV6-5, with 7 bases matching TRBD1. Germline assignment: CDR1 MNHEY and CDR2 SVGAGI. With 6 bases clipped from V and 7 bases from J, the junction kept 11 bases outside the gene matches. This CDR3 is 15 amino acids long. The DNA of the CDR3 is TGTGCCAGCAGAACTCGACAGGGAAGGGTTGAAAAACTGTTTTTT. Its protein product is CASRTRQGRVEKLFF.

The chain joins TRBV6-5 to TRBJ2-5; no definite D call. CDR3 length equals 13 residues. Per germline, CDR1 MNHEY and CDR2 SVGAGI. V lost 10 bases and J 5 bases, leaving 17 bases between the germline ends. DNA of the CDR3: TGTGCCACCGCAGCCTCCGAGGTGGAGACCCAGTACTTC. Translated, it gives CATAASEVETQYF.

The rearrangement uses TRBV18 and TRBJ1-1; TRBD1 is a possible D gene (6 bases). Germline V lookup: CDR1 KGHSH, CDR2 LQKENI. The CDR3 runs to 17 residues. Trimming removed 5 bases at V and 0 bases at J, with 19 bases between. This CDR3 reads CASSWRTVLVMNTEAFF. The CDR3 bases are TGTGCCAGCTCATGGCGGACAGTGTTAGTAATGAACACTGAAGCTTTCTTT.